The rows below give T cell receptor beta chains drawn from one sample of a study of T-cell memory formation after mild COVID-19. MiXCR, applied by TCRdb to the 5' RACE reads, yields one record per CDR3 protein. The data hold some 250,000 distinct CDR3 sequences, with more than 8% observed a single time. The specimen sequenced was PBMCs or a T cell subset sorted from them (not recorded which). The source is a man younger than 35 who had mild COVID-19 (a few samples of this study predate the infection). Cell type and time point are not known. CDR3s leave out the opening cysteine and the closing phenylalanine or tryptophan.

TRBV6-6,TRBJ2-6,ASSRTGSGANVLT
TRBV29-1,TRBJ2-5,SVEWFQETQY
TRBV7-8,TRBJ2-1,ASSWEVAGGSPNEQF
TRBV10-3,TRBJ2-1,AISEPTAGTGAYNEQF
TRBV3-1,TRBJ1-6,ASSFAGDSPLH
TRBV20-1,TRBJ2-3,SAVQGLADTQY
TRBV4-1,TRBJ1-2,ASSLREGERGYT
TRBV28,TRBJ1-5,ASRPGSSEPQH
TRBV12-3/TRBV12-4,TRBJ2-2,ASSLSPGQGSGELF
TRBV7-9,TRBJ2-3,ASSSIKGQGTDTQY
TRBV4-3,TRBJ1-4,ASSQIKEEKLF
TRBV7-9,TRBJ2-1,ASSPPETANEQF
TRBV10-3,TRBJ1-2,AISALTMSISGYT
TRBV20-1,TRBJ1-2,SARQGKYGYT
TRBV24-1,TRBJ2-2,ATSDTVDRTNTGELF
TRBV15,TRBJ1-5,ATSRDAITASEATNQPQH
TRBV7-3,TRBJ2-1,ASSLSPIGDEQF
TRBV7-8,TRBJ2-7,ASSERVTYEQY
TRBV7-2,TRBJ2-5,ASSLFSGRPETQY
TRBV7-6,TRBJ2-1,ASSFLPVFSGDNEQF
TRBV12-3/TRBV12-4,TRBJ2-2,ASRIAGELF
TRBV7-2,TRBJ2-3,ASSLEWSWGTDTQY
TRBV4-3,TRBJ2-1,ASSQEAVTYNEQF
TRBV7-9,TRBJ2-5,ASSPMGGYQETQY
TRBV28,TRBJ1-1,ASSRHQGAGTEAF
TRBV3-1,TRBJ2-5,ASSQDHFLVAGAQETQY
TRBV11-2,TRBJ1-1,ASSLYLRNTEAF
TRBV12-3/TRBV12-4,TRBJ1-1,ASSRATQAF
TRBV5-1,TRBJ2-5,ASRLGLQETQY
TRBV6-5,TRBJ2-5,ASSYGLVAPTQY
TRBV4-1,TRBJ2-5,ASTGLAGGQETQY
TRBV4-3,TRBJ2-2,ASSRSSYGTGELF
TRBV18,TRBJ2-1,ASSPTAGGHNEQF
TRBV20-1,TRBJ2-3,SAPGRDLGTDTQY
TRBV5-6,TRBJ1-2,ASSYDRKYGYT
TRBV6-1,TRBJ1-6,ASSEKGGSPLH
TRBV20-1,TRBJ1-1,SARVRDRDRQTPLQNTEAF
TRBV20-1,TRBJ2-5,SAILGSRETQY
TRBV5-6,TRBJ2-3,ASSFREEGDTQY
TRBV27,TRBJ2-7,ASRPWGSSYEQY
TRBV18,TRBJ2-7,ASSPTPTSGLAEQY
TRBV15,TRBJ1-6,ATSTPGDYNSPLH
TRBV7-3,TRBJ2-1,ASSLTSLVRSEQF
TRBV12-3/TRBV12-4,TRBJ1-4,ASSLHGSEKLF
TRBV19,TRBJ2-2,ASSIRQVNTGELF
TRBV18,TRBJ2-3,ASSPSGTDTQY
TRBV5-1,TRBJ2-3,ASSSAGRDTDTQY
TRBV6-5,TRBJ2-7,ATGGGYYEQY
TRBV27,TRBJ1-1,ASSWTGASAEAF
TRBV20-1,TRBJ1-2,SASDRGLGGYT
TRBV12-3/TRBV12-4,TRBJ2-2,ASSSQGANGELF